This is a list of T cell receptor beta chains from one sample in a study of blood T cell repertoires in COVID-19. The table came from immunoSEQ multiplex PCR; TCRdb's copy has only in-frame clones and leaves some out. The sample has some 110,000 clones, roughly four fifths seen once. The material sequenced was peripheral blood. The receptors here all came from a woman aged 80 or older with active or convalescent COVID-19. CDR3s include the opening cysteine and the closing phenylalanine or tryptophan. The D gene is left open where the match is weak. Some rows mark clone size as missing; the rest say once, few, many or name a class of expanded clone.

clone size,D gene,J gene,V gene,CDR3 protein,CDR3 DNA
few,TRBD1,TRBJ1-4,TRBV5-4,CASSLKTGENEKLFF,TGTGCCAGCAGCTTAAAGACAGGGGAGAATGAAAAACTGTTTTTT
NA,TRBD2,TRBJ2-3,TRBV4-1,CASSQDVRGGRTDTQYF,TGCGCCAGCAGCCAAGATGTGCGGGGGGGCCGAACAGATACGCAGTATTTT
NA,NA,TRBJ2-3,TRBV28,CASSSPGQPTDTQYF,TGTGCCAGCAGTTCGCCCGGACAGCCCACAGATACGCAGTATTTT
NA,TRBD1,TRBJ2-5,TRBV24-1,CATGKTGEGETQYF,TGTGCCACCGGGAAGACAGGGGAAGGAGAGACCCAGTACTTC
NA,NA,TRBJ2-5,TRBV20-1,CSPRGSETQYF,TGCAGCCCCCGGGGGTCAGAGACCCAGTACTTC
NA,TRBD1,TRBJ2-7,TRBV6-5,CASSYGQGGSYEQYF,TGTGCCAGCAGCTATGGACAGGGGGGATCCTACGAGCAGTACTTC
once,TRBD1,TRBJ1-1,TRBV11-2,CASSQRGQGKNTEAFF,TGTGCCAGCAGCCAACGCGGACAGGGGAAAAACACTGAAGCTTTCTTT
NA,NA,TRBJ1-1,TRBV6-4,CASSDSHLNTEAFF,TGTGCCAGCAGTGACTCCCATCTGAACACTGAAGCTTTCTTT
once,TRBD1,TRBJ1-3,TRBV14,CASSRGQGNGNTIYF,TGTGCCAGCAGCCGGGGACAGGGAAATGGAAACACCATATATTTT
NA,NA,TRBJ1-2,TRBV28,CASSPLGSPSNYGYTF,TGTGCCAGCAGTCCCCTTGGGAGCCCTTCTAACTATGGCTACACCTTC
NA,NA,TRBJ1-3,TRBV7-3,CASSLSRGASGNTIYF,TGTGCCAGCAGCTTAAGTCGGGGGGCAAGTGGAAACACCATATATTTT
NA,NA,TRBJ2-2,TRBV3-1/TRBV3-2,CASSPIGEAGELFF,TGTGCCAGCAGCCCCATAGGGGAGGCCGGGGAGCTGTTTTTT
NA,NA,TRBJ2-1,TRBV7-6,CASSDKPRNEQFF,TGTGCCAGCAGCGACAAGCCCAGGAATGAGCAGTTCTTC
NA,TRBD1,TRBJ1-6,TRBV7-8,CASSLFAGGGSPLHF,TGTGCCAGCAGCTTATTCGCAGGGGGTGGATCACCCCTCCACTTT
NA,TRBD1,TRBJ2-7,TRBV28,CASSFEASGGYEQYF,TGTGCCAGCAGTTTTGAGGCGTCAGGGGGCTACGAGCAGTACTTC
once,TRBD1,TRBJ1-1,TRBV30,CAWSSGQGFTEAFF,TGTGCCTGGAGTTCGGGACAGGGGTTCACTGAAGCTTTCTTT
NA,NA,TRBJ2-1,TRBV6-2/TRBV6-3,CASSQGNGQFF,TGTGCCAGCAGTCAGGGAAATGGGCAGTTCTTC
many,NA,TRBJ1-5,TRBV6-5,CASRQGWSNQPQHF,TGTGCCAGCAGACAGGGCTGGAGCAATCAGCCCCAGCATTTT
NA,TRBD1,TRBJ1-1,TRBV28,CASRTPGQGRNTEAFF,TGTGCCAGCAGGACCCCGGGACAGGGACGGAACACTGAAGCTTTCTTT
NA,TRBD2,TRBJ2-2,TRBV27,CASSLREASAGELFF,TGTGCCAGCAGTTTACGGGAGGCCAGCGCCGGGGAGCTGTTTTTT
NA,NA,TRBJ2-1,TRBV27,CASSLSTTGYNEQFF,TGTGCCAGCAGTTTATCAACGACAGGCTACAATGAGCAGTTCTTC
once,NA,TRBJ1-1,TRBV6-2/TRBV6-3,CASSSNQGPEAFF,TGTGCCAGCAGTTCAAACCAGGGCCCTGAAGCTTTCTTT
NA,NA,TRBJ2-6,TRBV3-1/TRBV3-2,CASSQDRRGSGANVLTF,TGTGCCAGCAGCCAAGATCGGCGAGGCTCTGGGGCCAACGTCCTGACTTTC
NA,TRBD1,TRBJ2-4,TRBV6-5,CASSYTATGAQNIQYF,TGTGCCAGCAGTTACACGGCGACAGGGGCACAAAACATTCAGTACTTC
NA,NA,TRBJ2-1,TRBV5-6,CASSSNLKQGRWDEQFF,TGTGCCAGCAGCTCTAACTTAAAACAGGGTAGGTGGGATGAGCAGTTCTTC
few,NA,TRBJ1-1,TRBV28,CASSFLSYRTGGEAFF,TGTGCCAGCAGTTTCTTATCTTATCGGACGGGGGGTGAAGCTTTCTTT
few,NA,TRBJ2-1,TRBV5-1,CASSLEWGRSSYNEQFF,TGCGCCAGCAGCTTGGAGTGGGGGAGGAGCTCCTACAATGAGCAGTTCTTC
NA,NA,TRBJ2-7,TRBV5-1,CASSVSSNYEQYF,TGCGCCAGCAGCGTTTCCAGTAACTACGAGCAGTACTTC
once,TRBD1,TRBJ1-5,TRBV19,CASSLTGGNQPQHF,TGTGCCAGTAGCCTGACAGGGGGAAATCAGCCCCAGCATTTT
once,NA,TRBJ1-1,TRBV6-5,CASELSEAFF,TGTGCCAGCGAGCTTTCTGAAGCTTTCTTT
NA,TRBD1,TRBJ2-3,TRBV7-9,CASSLGQGDF,TGTGCCAGCAGCTTGGGACAGGGCGATTTT
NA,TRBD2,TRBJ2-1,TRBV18,CASSPTGTSGRAGQFF,TGTGCCAGCTCACCGACCGGGACTAGCGGGAGGGCCGGGCAGTTCTTC
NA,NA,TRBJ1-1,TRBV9,CASSYMGRGVAEAFF,TGTGCCAGCAGCTATATGGGACGGGGGGTTGCTGAAGCTTTCTTT
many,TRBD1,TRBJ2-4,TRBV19,CASSITGGAKNIQYF,TGTGCCAGTAGTATAACAGGGGGAGCCAAAAACATTCAGTACTTC
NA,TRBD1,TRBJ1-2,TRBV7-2,CASSLQEFTGARVGYTF,TGTGCCAGCAGCTTACAAGAATTTACAGGGGCTCGGGTTGGCTACACCTTC
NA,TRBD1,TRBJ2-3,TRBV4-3,CASSQGDRGLTDTQYF,TGCGCCAGCAGCCAAGGGGACAGGGGACTCACAGATACGCAGTATTTT
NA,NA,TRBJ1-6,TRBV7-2,CASSLNPQGSSPLHF,TGTGCCAGCAGCTTAAATCCCCAGGGGAGCTCACCCCTCCACTTT
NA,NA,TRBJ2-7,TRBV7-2,CASSLVMGRAYEQYF,TGTGCCAGCAGCTTAGTGATGGGCAGGGCCTACGAGCAGTACTTC
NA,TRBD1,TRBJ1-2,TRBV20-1,CSASPTGDHYGYTF,TGCAGTGCTAGTCCAACAGGGGATCACTATGGCTACACCTTC
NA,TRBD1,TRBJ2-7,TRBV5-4,CASSLASGGSYEQYF,TGTGCCAGCAGCTTGGCGTCAGGGGGTTCCTACGAGCAGTACTTC
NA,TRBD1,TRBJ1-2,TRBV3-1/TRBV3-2,CASSRLGTGGVYGYTF,TGTGCCAGCAGCCGACTAGGCACAGGGGGCGTCTATGGCTACACCTTC
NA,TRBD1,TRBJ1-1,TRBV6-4,CASSPDRGWTEAFF,TGTGCCAGCAGTCCCGACAGGGGATGGACTGAAGCTTTCTTT
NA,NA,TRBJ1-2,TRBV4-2,CASSQEGGNNYGYTF,TGTGCCAGCAGCCAAGAGGGGGGAAACAACTATGGCTACACCTTC
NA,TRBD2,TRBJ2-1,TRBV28,CASSQGLAGGLNEQFF,TGTGCCAGCAGCCAAGGACTAGCGGGGGGGCTCAATGAGCAGTTCTTC
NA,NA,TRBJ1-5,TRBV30,CALQSESNQPQHF,TGTGCCCTCCAGTCGGAGAGCAATCAGCCCCAGCATTTT
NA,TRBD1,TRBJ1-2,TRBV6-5,CASSRNRQGHYGYTF,TGTGCCAGCAGCCGAAACCGACAGGGCCACTATGGCTACACCTTC
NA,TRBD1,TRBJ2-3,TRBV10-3,CAISETGQGTSTDTQYF,TGTGCCATCAGTGAGACGGGACAGGGCACTAGCACAGATACGCAGTATTTT
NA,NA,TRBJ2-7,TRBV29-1,CSVEGGKGFTEQYF,TGCAGCGTTGAGGGTGGCAAGGGGTTTACCGAGCAGTACTTC
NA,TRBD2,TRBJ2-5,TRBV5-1,CASSLVTGGAETQYF,TGCGCCAGCAGCTTGGTGACCGGGGGGGCCGAGACCCAGTACTTC
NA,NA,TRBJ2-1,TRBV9,CASSVVVGSVYNEQFF,TGTGCCAGCAGCGTAGTTGTCGGGAGTGTCTACAATGAGCAGTTCTTC
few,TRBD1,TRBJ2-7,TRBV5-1,CASSQGVLFEQYF,TGCGCCAGCAGCCAGGGGGTCCTCTTCGAGCAGTACTTC
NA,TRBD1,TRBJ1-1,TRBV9,CASSAGSGTGALMNTEAFF,TGTGCCAGCAGCGCAGGATCCGGGACAGGGGCTTTGATGAACACTGAAGCTTTCTTT
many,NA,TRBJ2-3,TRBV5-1,CASSLSPGRTRTDTQYF,TGCGCCAGCAGCTTGTCCCCCGGGCGGACACGCACAGATACGCAGTATTTT